This T cell receptor beta chain was sequenced during a study of T cells in Graves' hyperthyroidism and ophthalmopathy. Researchers took RNA transcripts and amplified the TCR beta CDR3 regions from them. A set of HTBI primers served as the primers for a first-round RT-PCR of the TCR CDR3. MiXCR was run by TCRdb on the multiplex PCR reads, yielding one entry per CDR3 protein. The sample lists hundreds of thousands of distinct CDR3 sequences, 12% to 15% seen once, with around 14% in the top ten. The V and J ends lost 6 bases and 3 bases, in that order; junction bases with no gene match: 14. There are 17 residues in the CDR3. This clonotype was counted many times.

V and J are TRBV12-3 or TRBV12-4 and TRBJ2-1, with 7 nucleotides matching TRBD2. This TCR was recovered from a middle-aged woman with Graves' hyperthyroidism. Sequenced sample: blood. CDR3 amino acids: CASRVTKRGSNYNEQFF. CDR3 coding DNA: TGTGCCAGCAGAGTCACAAAGCGGGGCTCCAACTACAATGAGCAGTTCTTC.